This T cell receptor beta chain was observed in a study of cytotoxic CD8 clonotypes in ibrutinib-treated CLL. Whole-study results and caveats: Increased clonality at ibrutinib response gave way to a return toward baseline at progression. Public clonotypes were uncommon and contracted or stayed stable on treatment.

In regard to this clone: No antigen is known for it.

Sequencing was performed with immunoSEQ multiplex PCR; in TCRdb, only in-frame clones are kept and a portion is missing. This sample has under 150,000 clones; 70% to 90% occur once, and the top ten carry 7.5% to 8%. The CDR3 contains 13 residues. The germline CDR1 and CDR2 sequences are SGHNT and YYREEE (reference sequence). The germline V and J ends were trimmed by 4 bases and 1 base, with 8 bases remaining between them. The receptor comes from a human donor with chronic lymphocytic leukemia. This chain uses TRBV5-4 with TRBJ1-1; D call uncertain. Material: PBMCs, obtained after 36 months of ibrutinib treatment. The chain's CDR3 is CASSELRNTEAFF. The CDR3 nucleotides are TGTGCCAGCAGCGAACTAAGGAACACTGAAGCTTTCTTT.